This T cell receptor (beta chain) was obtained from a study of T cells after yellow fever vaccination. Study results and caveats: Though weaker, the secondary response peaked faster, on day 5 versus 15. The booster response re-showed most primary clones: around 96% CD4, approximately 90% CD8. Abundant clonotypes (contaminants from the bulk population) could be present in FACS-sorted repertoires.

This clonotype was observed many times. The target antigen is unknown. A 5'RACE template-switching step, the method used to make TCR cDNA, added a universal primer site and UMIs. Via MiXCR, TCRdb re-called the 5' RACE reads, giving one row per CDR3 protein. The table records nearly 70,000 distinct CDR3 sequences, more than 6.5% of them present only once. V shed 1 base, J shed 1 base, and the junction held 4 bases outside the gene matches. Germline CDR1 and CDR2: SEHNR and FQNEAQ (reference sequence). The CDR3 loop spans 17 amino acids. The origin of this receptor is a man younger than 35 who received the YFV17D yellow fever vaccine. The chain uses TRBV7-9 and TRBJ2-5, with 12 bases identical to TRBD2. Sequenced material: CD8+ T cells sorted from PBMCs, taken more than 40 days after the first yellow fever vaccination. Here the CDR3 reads CASSLVGGLAGQETQYF. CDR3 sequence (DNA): TGTGCCAGCAGCTTAGTTGGGGGACTAGCGGGCCAAGAGACCCAGTACTTC.